The clone carrying this TCR beta chain was counted only a few times. Its antigen is unidentified. The data are from a study of cytomegalovirus exposure and HLA in healthy donors. Across the study: Unique TCR beta sequences numbering approximately 100 million came from approximately 180 million T cells in an earlier analysis. Drawn from HLA-typed donors, roughly 87 million unique TCRs were held in an early data release. Falling in the Caucasian-associated ancestry cluster were approximately 84% of under 450 genotyped donors.

V was clipped by 4 bases and J by 6 bases; unmatched bases: 10. This CDR3 region has 16 residues. Germline values: CDR1 MGHRA, CDR2 YSYEKL. Study-level points and caveats: Generally TCR sequences proved uncommon, though certain public TCRs appeared in numerous donors.

PCR employed 60 Vbeta and 13 Jbeta primers. Method: immunoSEQ multiplex PCR; TCRdb's copy keeps in-frame clones and lacks some. Seen here are around 100,000 clones, about 80% observed once, and the top ten hold less than 5.5%. This clonotype was sampled from a woman aged 30 to 39 in good health and CMV-seropositive. Sequenced input: PBMCs. The chain links TRBV4-1 to TRBJ2-3, with 10 bases aligning to TRBD2. This CDR3 reads CASSRPGLAVADTQYF. CDR3 in DNA: TGCGCCAGCAGCCGCCCCGGACTAGCGGTTGCGGATACGCAGTATTTT.